This T cell receptor (beta chain) was documented in a study of regulatory T cells in long-lasting Graves disease. General study findings and limits: The sample size was small, and this may have reduced accuracy.

This clonotype has just a few counts. Its antigen is still unknown. Time point of the sample: persistent/refractory GD, antithyroid drugs over 5 years with positive TRAb. Construction of the TCR library relied on RNA isolated from PBMCs. An endocrinology department in Xi'an, China, supplied the patients. Arm-PCR of CDR3 regions and iRepertoire HTBI primers were used to build TCR beta libraries. TCRdb processed the multiplex PCR reads anew with MiXCR; each CDR3 protein has one entry. Seen here are under 450,000 distinct CDR3 sequences, around 20% observed once, and the top ten hold approximately 26%. V was clipped by 2 bases and J by 5 bases; unmatched bases: 8. CDR3 length: 16 amino acids. CDR1 and CDR2 (germline): MGHRA, YSYEKL.

The receptor's source is a female donor with Graves disease. The J gene is TRBJ2-7, the V gene TRBV4-1, with TRBD2 matching over 11 bases. The sequencing here drew on peripheral blood mononuclear cells (PBMCs), taken when the disease was refractory, from a patient treated with antithyroid drugs. This CDR3 is CASSQPSSGRDHEQYF. CDR3 nucleotide sequence: TGCGCCAGCAGCCAACCAAGTAGCGGGAGGGACCACGAGCAGTACTTC.